Listed below are T cell receptor beta chains from one sample, sequenced in a study of blood T cell repertoires in COVID-19. Data came from immunoSEQ multiplex PCR; TCRdb stores just in-frame clones and leaves some out. The data show some 170,000 clones, 80% to 90% seen once. The sample taken for sequencing was peripheral blood. The receptors shown here come from a woman aged 45-59 years with acute or convalescent COVID-19. CDR3s include the opening cysteine and the closing phenylalanine or tryptophan. D genes are given only for firm matches. Not every row has a clone size; where given, it reads once, few, many or a size class.

D: TRBD1
J: TRBJ1-2
length: 17
V: TRBV2
size: .
CDR3: CASSESLRSGGNYGYTF
DNA: TGTGCCAGCAGTGAATCTCTTAGATCAGGGGGTAACTATGGCTACACCTTC

D: .
J: TRBJ1-1
length: 13
V: TRBV9
size: .
CDR3: CASSVWVELGAFF
DNA: TGTGCCAGCAGCGTGTGGGTGGAGCTCGGAGCTTTCTTT

D: TRBD2
J: TRBJ2-5
length: 16
V: TRBV6-2/TRBV6-3
size: .
CDR3: CASSPRLAGGQETQYF
DNA: TGTGCCAGCAGCCCCAGACTAGCGGGGGGACAAGAGACCCAGTACTTC

D: .
J: TRBJ1-5
length: 13
V: TRBV10-1
size: .
CDR3: CASEGQLNQPQHF
DNA: TGCGCCAGCGAAGGACAGCTCAATCAGCCCCAGCATTTT

D: .
J: TRBJ1-2
length: 12
V: TRBV7-9
size: .
CDR3: CASSPVNYGYTF
DNA: TGTGCCAGCAGTCCAGTAAACTATGGCTACACCTTC

D: .
J: TRBJ1-3
length: 14
V: TRBV27
size: .
CDR3: CASSHTGLGNTIYF
DNA: TGTGCCAGCAGTCACACAGGGCTTGGAAACACCATATATTTT

D: TRBD2
J: TRBJ2-2
length: 16
V: TRBV9
size: .
CDR3: CASSFRGDPNTGELFF
DNA: TGTGCCAGCAGCTTCCGGGGGGATCCGAACACCGGGGAGCTGTTTTTT

D: .
J: TRBJ2-2
length: 15
V: TRBV6-5
size: .
CDR3: CASSYRDLPTGELFF
DNA: TGTGCCAGCAGTTACAGGGACTTGCCCACCGGGGAGCTGTTTTTT

D: .
J: TRBJ2-1
length: 14
V: TRBV11-2
size: few
CDR3: CASSRRGGEGEQFF
DNA: TGTGCCAGCAGCAGACGTGGCGGAGAAGGAGAGCAGTTCTTC

D: .
J: TRBJ2-1
length: 11
V: TRBV20-1
size: .
CDR3: CSAAPSYEQFF
DNA: TGCAGTGCTGCCCCTAGCTATGAGCAGTTCTTC

D: .
J: TRBJ1-5
length: 15
V: TRBV4-1
size: .
CDR3: CASSQAQVSGQPQHF
DNA: TGCGCCAGCAGCCAAGCCCAGGTTTCGGGGCAGCCCCAGCATTTT

D: .
J: TRBJ1-2
length: 12
V: TRBV6-4
size: few
CDR3: CASSDSSYGYTF
DNA: TGTGCCAGCAGTGACTCGAGCTATGGCTACACCTTC

D: TRBD2
J: TRBJ2-7
length: 15
V: TRBV9
size: .
CDR3: CASSVGGRVTYEQYF
DNA: TGTGCCAGCAGCGTAGGCGGGAGGGTCACCTACGAGCAGTACTTC

D: .
J: TRBJ1-1
length: 15
V: TRBV11-2
size: many
CDR3: CASSLVGTTFTEAFF
DNA: TGTGCCAGCAGCTTAGTGGGCACCACATTCACTGAAGCTTTCTTT

D: .
J: TRBJ1-1
length: 15
V: TRBV19
size: .
CDR3: CASIPRTASNTEAFF
DNA: TGTGCCAGTATTCCTAGGACAGCCTCGAACACTGAAGCTTTCTTT

D: .
J: TRBJ1-3
length: 14
V: TRBV6-2/TRBV6-3
size: .
CDR3: CASSPQGSGNTIYF
DNA: TGTGCCAGCAGCCCACAGGGATCTGGAAACACCATATATTTT

D: TRBD2
J: TRBJ2-1
length: 15
V: TRBV9
size: once
CDR3: CASSATSGRRNEQFF
DNA: TGTGCCAGCAGCGCTACTAGCGGGAGGCGGAATGAGCAGTTCTTC

D: .
J: TRBJ1-3
length: 14
V: TRBV25-1
size: .
CDR3: CASSDPQSGNTIYF
DNA: TGTGCCAGCAGTGATCCCCAATCTGGAAACACCATATATTTT

D: TRBD2
J: TRBJ2-2
length: 16
V: TRBV4-3
size: .
CDR3: CASSPRTSGNTGELFF
DNA: TGCGCCAGCAGCCCCCGGACTAGCGGTAACACCGGGGAGCTGTTTTTT

D: TRBD1
J: TRBJ2-7
length: 20
V: TRBV24-1
size: .
CDR3: CATSDFQAGTGSLRFYEQYF
DNA: TGTGCCACCAGTGATTTCCAGGCCGGGACAGGGAGCCTCCGGTTCTACGAGCAGTACTTC

D: TRBD2
J: TRBJ2-7
length: 15
V: TRBV18
size: .
CDR3: CASSPVRGDSYEQYF
DNA: TGTGCCAGCTCACCCGTACGGGGGGACTCCTACGAGCAGTACTTC

D: TRBD2
J: TRBJ2-1
length: 15
V: TRBV5-8
size: .
CDR3: CASSTGTSRWGEQFF
DNA: TGTGCCAGCAGCACCGGGACTAGTAGGTGGGGTGAGCAGTTCTTC

D: .
J: TRBJ1-1
length: 14
V: TRBV5-1
size: once
CDR3: CASSSSAGNTEAFF
DNA: TGCGCCAGCAGCTCGTCGGCGGGGAACACTGAAGCTTTCTTT

D: .
J: TRBJ2-5
length: 14
V: TRBV5-1
size: .
CDR3: CASSLWATQETQYF
DNA: TGCGCCAGCAGCTTGTGGGCTACCCAAGAGACCCAGTACTTC

D: TRBD1
J: TRBJ1-6
length: 15
V: TRBV4-2
size: .
CDR3: CASSRDTGGNSPLHF
DNA: TGTGCCAGCAGCCGAGATACAGGGGGAAATTCACCCCTCCACTTT

D: TRBD1
J: TRBJ1-1
length: 12
V: TRBV6-5
size: .
CDR3: CASRSQGPEAFF
DNA: TGTGCCAGCAGGTCACAGGGGCCTGAAGCTTTCTTT

D: .
J: TRBJ1-1
length: 14
V: TRBV14
size: .
CDR3: CASSLVTGYTEAFF
DNA: TGTGCCAGCAGCCTAGTTACAGGATACACTGAAGCTTTCTTT

D: TRBD1
J: TRBJ1-2
length: 15
V: TRBV6-5
size: .
CDR3: CASSYSRRQGYGYTF
DNA: TGTGCCAGCAGTTACTCCCGTAGACAGGGCTATGGCTACACCTTC

D: TRBD2
J: TRBJ2-7
length: 14
V: TRBV5-4
size: .
CDR3: CASSSSGGAYEQYF
DNA: TGTGCCAGCAGCTCTAGCGGGGGGGCCTACGAGCAGTACTTC

D: .
J: TRBJ1-2
length: 13
V: TRBV6-2/TRBV6-3
size: once
CDR3: CASSEPLNYGYTF
DNA: TGTGCCAGCAGCGAGCCCCTAAACTATGGCTACACCTTC

D: .
J: TRBJ2-4
length: 16
V: TRBV30
size: .
CDR3: CAWIPSDRGAKNIQYF
DNA: TGTGCCTGGATCCCGTCGGACAGAGGGGCCAAAAACATTCAGTACTTC

D: TRBD2
J: TRBJ2-7
length: 16
V: TRBV24-1
size: once
CDR3: CATSDGSSGSFGEQYF
DNA: TGTGCCACCAGTGACGGCTCTAGCGGGAGTTTCGGCGAGCAGTACTTC

D: .
J: TRBJ1-2
length: 16
V: TRBV10-3
size: .
CDR3: CAISESIWTQGNGYTF
DNA: TGTGCCATCAGTGAGTCGATTTGGACCCAGGGGAATGGCTACACCTTC

D: .
J: TRBJ2-7
length: 11
V: TRBV4-3
size: .
CDR3: CASSQDGEQYF
DNA: TGCGCCAGCAGCCAAGACGGCGAGCAGTACTTC

D: .
J: TRBJ1-2
length: 12
V: TRBV15
size: .
CDR3: CATSRDLSGYTF
DNA: TGTGCCACCAGCAGAGATCTGAGTGGCTACACCTTC

D: .
J: TRBJ2-3
length: 15
V: TRBV9
size: .
CDR3: CASSVAAGLGNTQYF
DNA: TGTGCCAGCAGCGTAGCGGCAGGGCTGGGAAATACGCAGTATTTT

D: TRBD2
J: TRBJ2-3
length: 16
V: TRBV4-1
size: once
CDR3: CASSLTSGWNTDTQYF
DNA: TGCGCCAGCAGCCTGACTAGCGGGTGGAACACAGATACGCAGTATTTT

D: .
J: TRBJ1-5
length: 14
V: TRBV19
size: .
CDR3: CASSVGRSFQPQHF
DNA: TGTGCCAGTAGTGTGGGGCGTTCTTTCCAGCCCCAGCATTTT

D: .
J: TRBJ1-4
length: 13
V: TRBV5-4
size: few
CDR3: CASSLPGDEKLFF
DNA: TGTGCCAGCAGCTTGCCGGGTGATGAAAAACTGTTTTTT

D: .
J: TRBJ1-3
length: 15
V: TRBV18
size: .
CDR3: CASSPTEQLGNTIYF
DNA: TGTGCCAGCTCACCGACAGAGCAACTTGGAAACACCATATATTTT

D: TRBD2
J: TRBJ2-1
length: 14
V: TRBV6-5
size: .
CDR3: CASSPLGGGEVTVF
DNA: TGTGCCAGCAGTCCGTTAGGCGGGGGGGAGGTTACCGTCTTC

D: .
J: TRBJ2-2
length: 15
V: TRBV7-3
size: .
CDR3: CASSLISGGTGELFF
DNA: TGTGCCAGCAGCTTAATATCCGGCGGCACCGGGGAGCTGTTTTTT

D: TRBD1
J: TRBJ2-7
length: 13
V: TRBV6-5
size: .
CDR3: CASSPTGRYEQYF
DNA: TGTGCCAGCAGCCCGACAGGGCGGTACGAGCAGTACTTC

D: TRBD1
J: TRBJ1-2
length: 13
V: TRBV7-9
size: .
CDR3: CASSFLTGDGYTF
DNA: TGTGCCAGCAGCTTTCTGACAGGGGATGGCTACACCTTC

D: TRBD2
J: TRBJ2-1
length: 15
V: TRBV7-2
size: .
CDR3: CASRITSGSYNEQFF
DNA: TGTGCCAGCAGAATTACTAGCGGCTCCTACAATGAGCAGTTCTTC

D: TRBD1
J: TRBJ1-6
length: 19
V: TRBV30
size: .
CDR3: CAWSVPLTGTFSYNSPLHF
DNA: TGTGCCTGGAGTGTACCCCTGACAGGGACCTTCTCCTATAATTCACCCCTCCACTTT

D: TRBD1
J: TRBJ2-5
length: 15
V: TRBV25-1
size: .
CDR3: CASSEPRTGRETQYF
DNA: TGTGCCAGCAGTGAACCTCGGACAGGGCGAGAGACCCAGTACTTC

D: .
J: TRBJ1-3
length: 14
V: TRBV5-8
size: .
CDR3: CASSLGHLGNTIYF
DNA: TGTGCCAGCAGCCTGGGACATTTGGGAAACACCATATATTTT

D: .
J: TRBJ1-5
length: 15
V: TRBV30
size: .
CDR3: CAWSVRFGGNQPQHF
DNA: TGTGCCTGGAGTGTACGTTTTGGAGGGAACCAGCCCCAGCATTTT

D: TRBD1
J: TRBJ1-2
length: 13
V: TRBV7-8
size: few
CDR3: CASSLDRDYGYTF
DNA: TGTGCCAGCAGTTTGGACAGGGACTATGGCTACACCTTC

D: .
J: TRBJ2-1
length: 12
V: TRBV3-1/TRBV3-2
size: .
CDR3: CASSPSHNEQFF
DNA: TGTGCCAGCAGCCCTTCTCACAATGAGCAGTTCTTC

D: TRBD2
J: TRBJ2-5
length: 18
V: TRBV5-8
size: .
CDR3: CASSLGASGSNQQETQYF
DNA: TGTGCCAGCAGCTTGGGGGCTAGCGGGAGCAACCAACAAGAGACCCAGTACTTC

D: .
J: TRBJ1-1
length: 13
V: TRBV12-3/TRBV12-4
size: .
CDR3: CASSLSGATEAFF
DNA: TGTGCCAGCAGTCTATCAGGGGCCACTGAAGCTTTCTTT